These T cell receptor beta chains were read from a single sample in a study of CD8 T cells in Susac syndrome. One entry per CDR3 protein results from TCRdb running MiXCR on the immunoSEQ multiplex PCR reads. The sample lists just over 300,000 distinct CDR3 sequences, about 91% occurring once. Sequencing was carried out using CD4+ T cells from PBMCs. These receptors all come from a human donor with multiple sclerosis. CDR3s leave out the opening cysteine and the closing phenylalanine or tryptophan. Each record gives: J gene, V gene, CDR3 protein.

>TRBJ1-1|TRBV19
ASRTVASPGAF
>TRBJ2-7|TRBV19
ASSQIPTSLKSGEQY
>TRBJ2-3|TRBV7-7
ASSLGPPGPGADTQY
>TRBJ2-6|TRBV30
AWSVQLSGANVLT
>TRBJ2-7|TRBV19
ASSSRQGRTYEQY
>TRBJ1-2|TRBV19
ASSIVRTSYGYT
>TRBJ1-5|TRBV2
ASSDREWTNQPQH
>TRBJ2-1|TRBV29-1
SVVGRSYNEQF
>TRBJ1-2|TRBV7-2
ASSWTEGYGYT
>TRBJ1-2|TRBV20-1
SARDNRAGYT
>TRBJ1-1|TRBV14
ASSPVGNTEAF
>TRBJ2-7|TRBV7-9
ASSLGVAREQY
>TRBJ2-7|TRBV6-5
ASSYSTEGLKKY
>TRBJ1-1|TRBV29-1
SVEEGGSTEAF
>TRBJ1-5|TRBV6-6
ASGSRVSNQPQH
>TRBJ1-1|TRBV5-1
ASSPWGKGTEAF
>TRBJ2-1|TRBV20-1
SAATPSTSGGPSSYNEQF
>TRBJ1-1|TRBV7-2
ASSSPFGVRNTEAF
>TRBJ2-1|TRBV19
ASSSPDRYNEQF
>TRBJ1-6|TRBV20-1
SARAARDFNSPLH
>TRBJ2-1|TRBV20-1
SATPDRTYNEQF
>TRBJ2-3|TRBV20-1
SAFHGTSTGTQY
>TRBJ1-1|TRBV5-1
ASSTSEGIKEAF
>TRBJ2-1|TRBV30
AWSSGRYNEQF
>TRBJ1-1|TRBV19
ASSIGILNTEAF
>TRBJ2-1|TRBV3-1
ASSRTGGNNEQF
>TRBJ1-1|TRBV5-1
ASAAGGTLNTEAF
>TRBJ2-1|TRBV7-2
ASSLGGSTAVDEQF
>TRBJ2-5|TRBV7-8
ASSFGPRAGPQETQY
>TRBJ1-2|TRBV9
ASSPRDLRGYT
>TRBJ2-6|TRBV11-1
ASSSISGDRTSGANVLT
>TRBJ2-1|TRBV3-1
ASSPSRGPSSGGNYNEQF
>TRBJ2-2|TRBV29-1
SVGPGANTGELF
>TRBJ2-1|TRBV14
ASSQLGGTSGLGEQF
>TRBJ1-5|TRBV19
ATHPRDRGFGQPQH
>TRBJ1-4|TRBV20-1
SALTGGDEKLF
>TRBJ2-6|TRBV7-9
ASSRLAASSGANVLT
>TRBJ2-3|TRBV2
ASRPGPGSTQY
>TRBJ2-2|TRBV4-1
ASSGLRGTGVGTGELF
>TRBJ2-2|TRBV23-1
ASSQASGGWGTGELF
>TRBJ1-2|TRBV6-1
ASTPGQQVYGYT
>TRBJ2-3|TRBV12-5
ASGSRRTLSTDTQY
>TRBJ2-5|TRBV24-1
ATSKNNQETQY
>TRBJ2-2|TRBV7-9
ASNTGDRGGELF
>TRBJ1-5|TRBV7-2
ASSLDLSSNQPQH
>TRBJ2-7|TRBV3-1
ASSLGPNRQY
>TRBJ2-1|TRBV11-2
ASSAIPGQQF
>TRBJ2-6|TRBV12-3/TRBV12-4
ASSLRRASGANVLT
>TRBJ1-5|TRBV12-3/TRBV12-4
ASSFEGITGQPQH
>TRBJ2-5|TRBV20-1
SARGGGYQETQY
>TRBJ2-1|TRBV7-3
ASSRTRWGPQF
>TRBJ2-3|TRBV18
ASSSWRESTDTQY
>TRBJ2-4|TRBV6-1
ASGTERGGARGIQY
>TRBJ2-5|TRBV5-1
ASRLTGRETQY
>TRBJ2-3|TRBV20-1
SARLAGRDTQY